This T cell receptor (beta chain) was observed in a study of Graves' ophthalmopathy and Graves' hyperthyroidism. The CDR3 runs to 14 residues. The germline V gene has CDR1 SEHNR and CDR2 FQNEAQ (reference sequence). Trimming cost V 5 bases and J 10 bases, with 20 bases left between them. Enrollment excluded any patients with other autoimmune diseases, uncontrolled infections, pregnancy or lactation. This clonotype was picked up many times. Its antigen is undetermined. Study outcomes and limitations: Most expanded clonotypes in thyroid above 0.001 frequency also showed up in blood.

Amplification of TCR beta CDR3 regions used RNA transcripts. In the first round, RT-PCR was carried out with HTBI primers, and a multiplex PCR formed the second round. TCRdb passed the multiplex PCR reads through MiXCR, listing each CDR3 protein once. Counted here are approximately 700,000 distinct CDR3 sequences, about 40% occurring once; the ten biggest clones make up over 2.5%. The receptor's source is an adult man with Graves' ophthalmopathy. Sequencing was carried out using peripheral blood. V and J are TRBV7-9 and TRBJ1-1; D perhaps matches TRBD1 (6 bases). CDR3 amino acids: CASSPPGERRGAFF. The CDR3 DNA follows: TGTGCCAGCAGCCCACCAGGGGAGAGAAGAGGAGCTTTCTTT. Together with reference TRBV7-9 and TRBJ1-1, the CDR3 gives the full variable domain: DTGVSQNPRHKITKRGQNVTFRCDPISEHNRLYWYRQTLGQGPEFLTYFQNEAQLEKSRLLSDRFSAERPKGSFSTLEIQRTEQGDSAMYLCASSPPGERRGAFFGQGTRLTVV.